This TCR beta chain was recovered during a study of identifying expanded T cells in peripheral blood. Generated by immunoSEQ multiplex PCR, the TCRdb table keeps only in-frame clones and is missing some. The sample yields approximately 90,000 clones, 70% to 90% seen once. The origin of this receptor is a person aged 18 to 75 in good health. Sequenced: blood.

The CDR3 DNA reads TGTGCCAGCAGCAAACGGTCGACTCCGGCCGGGGAGCTGTTTTTT. As protein: CASSKRSTPAGELFF. The J gene is TRBJ2-2, the V gene TRBV11-3; D gene unclear. Germline-derived CDR1 and CDR2 are SGHNT and YENEEA. The V and J ends lost 5 bases and 6 bases respectively, with 16 bases between them. The CDR3 has 15 amino acids. The variable domain in full, completed from reference TRBV11-3 and TRBJ2-2, reads EAGVVQSPRYKIIEKKQPVAFWCNPISGHNTLYWYLQNLGQGPELLIRYENEEAVDDSQLPKDRFSAERLKGVDSTLKIQPAELGDSAVYLCASSKRSTPAGELFFGEGSRLTVL.